The source of this TCR beta chain is a study of human T cells and chemical hapten exposure. Researchers extracted total RNA from unfractionated whole blood. TCRdb analysed the 5' RACE reads with MiXCR anew, one entry per CDR3 protein. The repertoire holds around 140,000 distinct CDR3 sequences, with approximately 4% as singletons. Per germline, CDR1 MNHEY and CDR2 SVGEGT. This CDR3 is 16 amino acids long. The V end lost 5 bases, the J end lost 2 bases, and 16 bases lay between the germline ends. V and J are TRBV6-2 or TRBV6-3 and TRBJ1-5, with D perhaps matching TRBD1 (5 bases). The clonotype comes from a female donor in good health. This chain's CDR3 is CASSRPGGAGNQPQHF. The CDR3 coding sequence is TGTGCCAGCAGTAGACCGGGGGGTGCGGGCAATCAGCCCCAGCATTTT.